These T cell receptor beta chains were read from a single sample in a study of CD8 T cells in ankylosing spondylitis. TCRdb reprocessed the 5' RACE reads with MiXCR, giving one entry per CDR3 protein. This sample yields approximately 100,000 distinct CDR3 sequences, of which roughly 8.3% are seen a single time; 9.9% belongs to the top ten. Sequences were obtained from blood, either unsorted or a sorted T cell fraction (not recorded which). These receptors were obtained from a male donor with ankylosing spondylitis or in good health (not recorded which). Both conserved end residues are part of each CDR3. D genes are given only for firm matches. Expanded clones are given a class, and other clones once, few, many or no size at all.

D gene | J gene | clone size | V gene | CDR3 DNA | CDR3 protein
TRBD2 | TRBJ2-3 | many | TRBV20-1 | TGCAGTGCCTTAGCGGGGGGGACTAGCACAGATACGCAGTATTTT | CSALAGGTSTDTQYF
NA | TRBJ1-1 | many | TRBV2 | TGTGCCAGCAGTGAACTTGAGAACACTGAAGCTTTCTTT | CASSELENTEAFF
TRBD1 | TRBJ2-7 | many | TRBV6-5 | TGTGCCAGCATTACCCGGACAGGGGGCCTCATAGCCTACGAGCAGTACTTC | CASITRTGGLIAYEQYF
NA | TRBJ1-5 | many | TRBV6-2/TRBV6-3 | TGTGCCAGCAGGACGACAGCTAGGTATCAGCCCCAGCATTTT | CASRTTARYQPQHF
TRBD2 | TRBJ2-4 | few | TRBV11-2 | TGTGCCAGCAGCTTAGAGAGGCCTGGCGGGGGCAAAAACATTCAGTACTTC | CASSLERPGGGKNIQYF
NA | TRBJ1-5 | many | TRBV20-1 | TGCAGTGCTAGGGCTTTTACAGGGAGGCTGGGTCAGCCCCAGCATTTT | CSARAFTGRLGQPQHF
NA | TRBJ2-5 | many | TRBV9 | TGTGCCAGCAGCGTACAGGGATCGGGACAAGAGACCCAGTACTTC | CASSVQGSGQETQYF
NA | TRBJ2-7 | many | TRBV20-1 | TGCAGTGCCAGCTCTGACGGGAACGAGCAGTACTTC | CSASSDGNEQYF
TRBD1 | TRBJ1-4 | many | TRBV5-1 | TGCGCCAGCAGCTTAGAACCGGGACAGCCTAATGAAAAACTGTTTTTT | CASSLEPGQPNEKLFF
NA | TRBJ1-2 | NA | TRBV19 | TGTGCCAGTAAACAATCGGGACCGGTCTATGGCTACACCTTC | CASKQSGPVYGYTF
NA | TRBJ2-7 | many | TRBV12-3/TRBV12-4 | TGTGCCAGCAAGAGTAAAAGCTCCTACGAGCAGTACTTC | CASKSKSSYEQYF
NA | TRBJ2-7 | many | TRBV6-2/TRBV6-3 | TGTGCCAGCAGTTCAAACAGGAGGGTTCAGTACTTC | CASSSNRRVQYF
NA | TRBJ2-7 | NA | TRBV7-2 | TGTGCCAGCAGCTTATTGGAGGGGGCATCCTACGAGCAGTACTTC | CASSLLEGASYEQYF
TRBD2 | TRBJ2-7 | many | TRBV5-8 | TGTGCCAGCAGCTTGACTAGCGGGGGTTACGAGCAGTACTTC | CASSLTSGGYEQYF
NA | TRBJ2-2 | many | TRBV19 | TGTGCCAGTAGTAGCGGCCCCACCGGGGAGCTGTTTTTT | CASSSGPTGELFF
TRBD2 | TRBJ2-1 | many | TRBV6-2/TRBV6-3 | TGTGCCAGCACTATGACAGCTTTCACTGGACTAGCGGGAGCCGATGAGCAGTTCTTC | CASTMTAFTGLAGADEQFF
NA | TRBJ1-2 | many | TRBV4-3 | TGCGCCAGCAGCCAAGATACCAGGGACGTACCTGGCTACACCTTC | CASSQDTRDVPGYTF
NA | TRBJ1-5 | many | TRBV20-1 | TGCAGTGCTAGAGATACGAGGGTTGGCCAGCCCCAGCATTTT | CSARDTRVGQPQHF
TRBD2 | TRBJ2-7 | many | TRBV12-3/TRBV12-4 | TGTGCCAGCAGCAGACTAGCGGGAGAGGTCAACTTC | CASSRLAGEVNF
TRBD2 | TRBJ2-3 | many | TRBV20-1 | TGCAGTGCTACTAACCCTCGTAGCGGGAGTGGCACAGATACGCAGTATTTT | CSATNPRSGSGTDTQYF
NA | TRBJ1-2 | many | TRBV20-1 | TGCAGTGCTTACTCCCCGACCTCTAACTATGGCTACACCTTC | CSAYSPTSNYGYTF
NA | TRBJ2-2 | NA | TRBV12-3/TRBV12-4 | TGTACCAGCAGTACTGACGCTGGGGAGCTGTTTTTT | CTSSTDAGELFF
NA | TRBJ2-7 | many | TRBV7-2 | TGTGCCAGCAGCTTACTCGGGGTTTCCTACGAGCAGTACTTC | CASSLLGVSYEQYF
TRBD1 | TRBJ2-7 | few | TRBV11-2 | TGTGCCAGCAGCTTACCCGGACAGGCCATTCGCGAGCAGTACTTC | CASSLPGQAIREQYF
NA | TRBJ2-2 | few | TRBV20-1 | TGCAGTGCTAGTCCAGCTGGGATACTCGGGGAGCTGTTTTTT | CSASPAGILGELFF
TRBD2 | TRBJ2-6 | many | TRBV27 | TGTGCCAGCAGTCCGACTAGCGGGAGAGGTGGGGCCAACGTCCTGACTTTC | CASSPTSGRGGANVLTF
TRBD1 | TRBJ2-1 | many | TRBV11-1 | TGTGCCAGCATCACCTATCCCCCTCGGAAGGGGGCTAAAAATGAGCAGTTCTTC | CASITYPPRKGAKNEQFF
TRBD2 | TRBJ2-1 | many | TRBV12-3/TRBV12-4 | TGTGCCAGCAGTTTAGCCCGACTAGCGGGAGGGTACAATGAGCAGTTCTTC | CASSLARLAGGYNEQFF
TRBD2 | TRBJ2-7 | few | TRBV7-2 | TGTGCCAGCATCGATTCTAGCGGGAGTCTGAACGAGCAGTACTTC | CASIDSSGSLNEQYF
TRBD2 | TRBJ2-1 | many | TRBV5-8 | TGTGCCAGCAGCTTAAGCGGGGGGCCCGATGAGCAGTTCTTC | CASSLSGGPDEQFF
TRBD1 | TRBJ1-5 | many | TRBV15 | TGTGCCACCAGCAGACGGGGACAGCATTATCAGCCCCAGCATTTT | CATSRRGQHYQPQHF
TRBD1 | TRBJ2-7 | many | TRBV3-1 | TGTGCCAGCAGCCAATCAGGGGGTTACGAGCAGTACTTC | CASSQSGGYEQYF
NA | TRBJ2-3 | many | TRBV12-3/TRBV12-4 | TGTGCCAGCAGGGAGGCCCCAGATACGCAGTATTTT | CASREAPDTQYF
NA | TRBJ2-1 | NA | TRBV7-8 | TGTGCCAGCAGCCCCCGGAGGGGAATATCCTACAATGAGCAGTTCTTC | CASSPRRGISYNEQFF
NA | TRBJ1-5 | many | TRBV12-3/TRBV12-4 | TGTGCCAGCAGCCAAGGGCCAAATAGCAATCAGCCCCAGCATTTT | CASSQGPNSNQPQHF
NA | TRBJ2-7 | many | TRBV5-1 | TGCGCCAGCAGCTTGTTTGTCAGGGCCTACGAGCAGTACTTC | CASSLFVRAYEQYF
NA | TRBJ2-1 | many | TRBV29-1 | TGCAGCGTGTCTAGCTCCTACAATGAGCAGTTCTTC | CSVSSSYNEQFF
TRBD2 | TRBJ2-7 | many | TRBV7-2 | TGTGCCAGCAGTCCCCGACGGGGGGGACCCTACGAGCAGTACTTC | CASSPRRGGPYEQYF
TRBD1 | TRBJ2-1 | many | TRBV19 | TGTGCCAGTAGTCAAGGGGGCGCGGTCCACAATGAGCAGTTCTTC | CASSQGGAVHNEQFF
TRBD1 | TRBJ2-5 | many | TRBV10-3 | TGTGCCATCAGTGAGTCGGGACAGATAATGGAGACCCAGTACTTC | CAISESGQIMETQYF
TRBD1 | TRBJ1-5 | NA | TRBV7-2 | TGTGCCAGCAGCCTGACAGGGGACAGTCAGCCCCAGCATTTT | CASSLTGDSQPQHF
TRBD2 | TRBJ2-7 | many | TRBV5-1 | TGCGCCAGCAGCTTACGCCGGGACTACTCCTACGAGCAGTACTTC | CASSLRRDYSYEQYF
NA | TRBJ2-2 | NA | TRBV7-3 | TGTGCCAGCAGCTTACTCGGGATAACCAACGGGGAGCTGTTTTTT | CASSLLGITNGELFF
TRBD1 | TRBJ1-1 | many | TRBV7-2 | TGTGCCAGCAGCTCTAGCGGCGGGACAGCGAAAGAAGCTTTCTTT | CASSSSGGTAKEAFF
TRBD1 | TRBJ1-1 | many | TRBV29-1 | TGCAGCGCTACACAGGGGGCGAACACTGAAGCTTTCTTT | CSATQGANTEAFF
NA | TRBJ1-1 | many | TRBV29-1 | TGCAGCGTTGGACATCGGGACCTGAACACTGAAGCTTTCTTT | CSVGHRDLNTEAFF
TRBD1 | TRBJ1-2 | many | TRBV20-1 | TGCAGTGCTAGAGAGGGACAGGCTAGGGGTGGCTACACCTTC | CSAREGQARGGYTF
TRBD1 | TRBJ2-7 | many | TRBV12-3/TRBV12-4 | TGTGCCAGCAGTTTAGGGGACAGGGCCCCCTACGAGCAGTACTTC | CASSLGDRAPYEQYF
NA | TRBJ1-6 | few | TRBV12-3/TRBV12-4 | TGTGCCAGCCGGCAGGGGCGCAATTCACCCCTCCACTTT | CASRQGRNSPLHF
NA | TRBJ2-7 | few | TRBV4-2 | TGTGCCAGCAGCCAAGGTCAAGACAGGTTGAGCTCCTACGAGCAGTACTTC | CASSQGQDRLSSYEQYF
NA | TRBJ2-2 | many | TRBV5-6 | TGTGCCAGCAGCTTGCGTTCGGGGGATTTGGTCACCGGGGAGCTGTTTTTT | CASSLRSGDLVTGELFF
NA | TRBJ1-1 | many | TRBV13 | TGTGCCAGCACAGGGGCCAGTCGGTGGATTGGCCACACTGAAGCTTTCTTT | CASTGASRWIGHTEAFF
NA | TRBJ2-7 | many | TRBV5-1 | TGCGCCAGCAGCTTTTGGGAGAGGCGGGCCGAGCAGTACTTC | CASSFWERRAEQYF